This entry describes one T cell receptor beta chain. The V and J ends lost 5 bases and 4 bases, in that order; junction bases with no gene match: 7. There are 14 residues in the CDR3. The germline CDR1 and CDR2 sequences are LNHDA and SQIVND (reference sequence). The table came from immunoSEQ multiplex PCR; TCRdb's copy has only in-frame clones and leaves some out. Of some 150,000 clones in the sample, roughly 88% were seen once. This entry is derived from a study of blood T cell repertoires in COVID-19. Across the study: Collection of acute and convalescent COVID-19 samples took place in the United States, Italy and Spain.

This chain uses TRBV19 with TRBJ2-5; 7 positions agree with TRBD1. This clonotype was obtained from a woman in her fifties or sixties with COVID-19, enrolled during active disease. Sequencing used peripheral blood. CDR3 protein: CASSWDSEAETQYF. CDR3 bases: TGTGCCAGTAGTTGGGACAGCGAGGCAGAGACCCAGTACTTC.